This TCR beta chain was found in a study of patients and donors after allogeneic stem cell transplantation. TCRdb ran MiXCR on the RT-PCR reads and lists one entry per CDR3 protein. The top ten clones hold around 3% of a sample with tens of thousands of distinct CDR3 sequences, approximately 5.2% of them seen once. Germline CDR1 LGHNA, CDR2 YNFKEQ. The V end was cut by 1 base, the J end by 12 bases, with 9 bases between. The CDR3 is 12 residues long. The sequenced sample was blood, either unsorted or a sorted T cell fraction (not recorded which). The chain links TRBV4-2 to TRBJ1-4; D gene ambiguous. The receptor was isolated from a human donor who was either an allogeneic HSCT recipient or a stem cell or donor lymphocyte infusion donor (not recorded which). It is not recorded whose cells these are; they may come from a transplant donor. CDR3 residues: CASSQVDSELFF. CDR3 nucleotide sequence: TGTGCCAGCAGCCAAGTCGACTCGGAACTGTTTTTT.